Shown below are 20 T cell receptor beta chains from a single sample sequenced in a study of regulatory T cells in long-lasting Graves disease. Specified time point: newly diagnosed GD, antithyroid drugs for less than 3 months. The TCR library was made from RNA extracted from PBMCs. Construction of TCR beta libraries relied on iRepertoire HTBI primers and on Arm-PCR targeting CDR3 regions. From the multiplex PCR reads, TCRdb called clonotypes with MiXCR, one entry per CDR3 protein. The sample carries a few hundred thousand distinct CDR3 sequences, roughly 10% recorded once. The same specimen was also included in a second study, on T cells in Graves' hyperthyroidism and ophthalmopathy.

Sequenced material: peripheral blood mononuclear cells (PBMCs), taken at new diagnosis, from a patient treated with antithyroid drugs. All receptors derive from a woman aged 18-30 years with Graves disease.

V and J are TRBV9 and TRBJ1-1, with no clear D. The germline V gene has CDR1 SGDLS and CDR2 YYNGEE. Trimming took off 6 bases at V and 0 bases at J, with 12 bases between the two ends. There are 14 residues in the CDR3. The CDR3 coding sequence is TGTGCCAGCACCCCACCCCCCCTGAACACTGAAGCTTTCTTT. This sequence encodes CASTPPPLNTEAFF.

The V call is TRBV6-2 or TRBV6-3, the J call TRBJ2-1; 9 nucleotides match TRBD2. Germline V lookup: CDR1 MNHEY, CDR2 SVGEGT. Trimming removed 6 bases from V and 3 bases from J; junction bases left unmatched: 15. This CDR3 spans 18 amino acids. The CDR3 sequence is CASSPNHPSSGNYNEQFF. Written as DNA, the CDR3 is TGTGCCAGCAGCCCAAACCACCCTTCTAGCGGGAACTACAATGAGCAGTTCTTC.

In this sample, this clonotype turned up a few times. DNA for the CDR3: TGTGCCATCACTACGAGCTCTGGAAACACCATATATTTT. Protein product: CAITTSSGNTIYF. V usage is TRBV10-3 and J usage is TRBJ1-3; no definite D call. The length of the CDR3 is 13 residues. Germline CDR1 ENHRY, CDR2 SYGVKD. The V and J ends lost 7 bases and 0 bases respectively, with 7 bases between them.

This clonotype was seen a few times. The chain is built from TRBV28 and TRBJ2-1; 7 nucleotides agree with TRBD1. The CDR3 has 16 residues. Trimming cost V 6 bases and J 6 bases; bases outside gene matches: 14. Germline CDR1 and CDR2: MDHEN and SYDVKM. The CDR3 DNA reads as TGTGCCAGCAGCCTCCTTTCGGGACAGCTTTGCAATGAGCAGTTCTTC. It encodes CASSLLSGQLCNEQFF.

The rearrangement links TRBV4-3 to TRBJ1-2; 9 positions agree with TRBD1. V was clipped by 3 bases and J by 8 bases; unmatched bases: 4. Per the germline V gene, CDR1 is LGHNA and CDR2 is YSLEER. There are 13 residues in the CDR3. The CDR3 bases are TGCGCCAGCAGCCAGGGGGACAGGGTCGGCTACACCTTC. This encodes CASSQGDRVGYTF.

This clonotype was recorded a few times. The chain couples TRBV27 to TRBJ2-1; 10 positions agree with TRBD2. This CDR3 is 16 amino acids long. With V trimmed by 3 bases and J by 2 bases, 4 bases remained unmatched. From germline, CDR1 is MNHEY and CDR2 SMNVEV (reference sequence). CDR3 sequence: CASSLSGTSAYNEQFF. The DNA for the CDR3 is TGTGCCAGCAGTTTGTCCGGGACTAGCGCCTACAATGAGCAGTTCTTC.

Notes on this clonotype: A read error may be the cause here, since a much bigger clone is one base away. V gene TRBV18 combines with J gene TRBJ1-5; TRBD1 agrees at 8 bases. This CDR3 has 15 amino acids. Germline CDR1 KGHSH, CDR2 LQKENI. CDR3 sequence reads: CASSPTGDSYQPQHF. Here the CDR3 DNA reads TGTGCCAGCTCACCGACAGGGGATAGCTATCAGCCCCAGCATTTT.

This clonotype was observed a handful of times. The gene calls are TRBV4-2 and TRBJ2-1, with a possible D match to TRBD2 (6 bases). The V gene lost 4 bases and the J gene lost 3 bases, with 28 bases spanning the gap. Germline V gene data show CDR1 as LGHNA and CDR2 as YNFKEQ. This CDR3 is 20 amino acids long. The CDR3, as DNA: TGTGCCAGCAGCCCCAAAATCCTGCGGGATCGGTTTCGGGGCTACAATGAGCAGTTCTTC. Its translation is CASSPKILRDRFRGYNEQFF.

This clonotype has only a few counts. The V and J genes are TRBV29-1 and TRBJ1-5; D ambiguous. Germline lookup yields CDR1 SQVTM and CDR2 ANQGSEA. V was cut by 5 bases and J by 4 bases, with 9 bases left in between. CDR3 length equals 12 residues. CDR3 protein: CSVLAVNQPQHF. The CDR3 DNA sequence: TGCAGCGTTTTGGCCGTTAATCAGCCCCAGCATTTT.

This clonotype has ten or more counts. The CDR3 region has the DNA TGTGCCAGCAGTACAGGGTCATTTCGCAATCAGCCCCAGCATTTT. This codes for CASSTGSFRNQPQHF. The chain recombines TRBV28 with TRBJ1-5, with D possibly TRBD1 on 6 matching bases. The CDR3 loop spans 15 amino acids. V was cut by 5 bases and J by 2 bases, with 13 bases left in between. From germline, CDR1 is MDHEN and CDR2 SYDVKM.

Regarding this clonotype: A much larger clone differs by one base, so this may be a read error. No conserved phenylalanine or tryptophan ends this CDR3, so it is likely a read error. The CDR3 reads CSAQRLAGTLYNEQFL. CDR3 coding DNA: TGCAGTGCCCAGAGACTAGCGGGGACATTATACAATGAGCAGTTCCTC. The rearrangement uses TRBV20-1 and TRBJ2-1; TRBD2 matches 11 bases. V lost 6 bases to trimming and J lost 4 bases; unmatched junction nucleotides: 11. The CDR3 length is 16 residues. Germline loops: CDR1 DFQATT, CDR2 SNEGSKA (reference sequence).

The chain employs TRBV19 and TRBJ2-3; D remains ambiguous. Trimming cost V 6 bases and J 2 bases, with 15 bases left between them. The CDR3 covers 15 residues. Per germline, CDR1 LNHDA and CDR2 SQIVND (reference sequence). The CDR3 DNA reads TGTGCCAGTAGCACATTTGCGGAGCACACAGATACGCAGTATTTT. This codes for CASSTFAEHTDTQYF.

This clonotype was observed a handful of times. The V and J genes are TRBV6-2 or TRBV6-3 and TRBJ2-7; TRBD2 matches 10 bases. The CDR3 contains 14 residues. The trim removed 6 bases at V and 2 bases at J, leaving 4 bases unmatched. Germline CDR1 reads MNHEY; CDR2 reads SVGEGT. The CDR3 region is CASRSTSGTYEQYF. The CDR3 nucleotides read TGTGCCAGCAGATCAACTAGCGGGACCTACGAGCAGTACTTC.

This clonotype was counted ten times or more. In nucleotides, the CDR3 is TGTGCCAGCAGCTTAGATGGGACTAGTAGTGGCGAGCAGTACTTC. Translating it yields CASSLDGTSSGEQYF. V gene TRBV7-8 combines with J gene TRBJ2-7; 8 nucleotides agree with TRBD2. V lost 1 base and J lost 6; bases outside the gene matches: 8. The germline CDR1 and CDR2 sequences are SGHVS and FQNEAQ. The length of the CDR3 is 15 residues.

This clonotype has a count of ten or more. The V gene is TRBV29-1, the J gene TRBJ2-2, with TRBD2 identical over 12 bases. V lost 6 bases, J lost 4 bases, and 6 bases stayed unmatched. The CDR3 contains 15 residues. Germline CDR1 is SQVTM and CDR2 is ANQGSEA. CDR3 DNA: TGCAGCGTCGGACTAGCGGGAACGAGCACCGGGGAGCTGTTTTTT. Encoded protein: CSVGLAGTSTGELFF.

This clonotype was seen ten or more times. The rearrangement uses TRBV4-3 and TRBJ1-2; unclear D gene. Trimming took 0 bases from V and 4 from J, leaving 18 bases between them. The germline V gene has CDR1 LGHNA and CDR2 YSLEER. The CDR3 runs to 17 residues. CDR3 nucleotide sequence: TGCGCCAGCAGCCAAGAACTTGGCCGCAACGCCTTCTATGGCTACACCTTC. Translating gives CASSQELGRNAFYGYTF.

In this sample, this clonotype turned up many times. The chain links TRBV28 to TRBJ2-1, with 8 bases identical to TRBD2. The CDR3 is 16 amino acids. Unmatched junction bases numbered 14, after V lost 6 bases and J lost 7 bases. CDR1 is MDHEN, CDR2 SYDVKM, per germline. The CDR3 here is CASSPASAGEWNEQFF. The CDR3 DNA is TGTGCCAGCAGCCCTGCCTCAGCGGGAGAGTGGAATGAGCAGTTCTTC.

Many counts were recorded for this clonotype. The chain carries TRBV7-6 and TRBJ2-7, with a weak D call TRBD2 (6 bases). Trimming removed 1 base at V and 3 bases at J, with 7 bases between. Germline assignment: CDR1 SGHVS and CDR2 FNYEAQ. The CDR3 loop spans 13 amino acids. The CDR3 loop reads CASSLDGGYEQYF. CDR3 sequence (DNA): TGTGCCAGCAGCTTAGACGGGGGCTACGAGCAGTACTTC.

This clonotype has a count of ten or more. The chain has TRBV2 and TRBJ2-1, with TRBD2 identical over 14 bases. The CDR3 has 15 residues. Losses at the gene ends were 6 bases for V and 7 bases for J; bases not matched to a gene: 5. Per the germline V gene, CDR1 is SNHLY and CDR2 is FYNNEI. This CDR3 reads CASRDRLAGGNEQFF. The DNA of the CDR3 is TGTGCCAGCAGGGATCGACTAGCGGGGGGGAATGAGCAGTTCTTC.

This clonotype turned up a few times. The gene calls are TRBV11-2 and TRBJ2-7, with D uncertain. Trimming pared 4 bases from V and 2 bases from J, leaving 12 bases between. The length of the CDR3 is 14 residues. CDR1 and CDR2 from the germline V gene are SGHAT and FQNNGV. The CDR3 sequence: CASSYTEIPYEQYF. The CDR3 bases are TGTGCCAGCAGCTATACGGAGATCCCCTACGAGCAGTACTTC.